The 27 T cell receptor beta chains listed next were all sequenced from one sample in a study of blood T cell repertoires in COVID-19. Here immunoSEQ multiplex PCR was the method, and the copy in TCRdb shows in-frame clones only, minus some. The sample has around 340,000 clones, about nine tenths seen once. The material sequenced was PBMCs or T cells enriched from blood (not recorded which). These receptors were collected from a woman between 25 and 40 years old who had been exposed to COVID-19.

The genes are TRBV19 and TRBJ2-4; 7 bases agree with TRBD2. The germline V gene encodes CDR1 LNHDA and CDR2 SQIVND (reference sequence). CDR3 length: 14 amino acids. J was trimmed by 8 bases and V by 4 bases; bases with no gene match: 8. The CDR3 loop reads CASSNGGGPDIQYF. In nucleotides, the CDR3 is TGTGCCAGTAGTAACGGGGGAGGGCCGGACATTCAGTACTTC.

The V and J genes are TRBV15 and TRBJ2-2; the D gene is possibly TRBD2 (7 bases). This CDR3 has 18 residues. V lost 0 bases and J 2 bases, leaving 16 bases between the germline ends. CDR1 is LNHNV and CDR2 is YYDKDF in the germline V gene (reference sequence). The CDR3 nucleotides are TGTGCCACCAGCAGAGAGACCTACAGGGAGGGAAACACCGGGGAGCTGTTTTTT. This codes for CATSRETYREGNTGELFF.

The chain carries TRBV6-5 and TRBJ1-4; 7 bases align to TRBD1. The CDR3 has 15 residues. The V gene's germline CDR1 is MNHEY and CDR2 SVGAGI. The trim removed 7 bases at V and 4 bases at J, leaving 9 bases unmatched. CDR3 bases: TGTGCCAGCACCACCCCGGGACAGAGTAATGAAAAACTGTTTTTT. Protein: CASTTPGQSNEKLFF.

A single count supports this clone. The rearrangement links TRBV18 to TRBJ2-7; D unclear. CDR1 and CDR2 (germline): KGHSH, LQKENI. The CDR3 covers 13 residues. V lost 0 bases to trimming and J lost 3 bases, with 6 bases between them. The CDR3 region has the DNA TGTGCCAGCTCACCACCGGCCGACTACGAGCAGTACTTC. Residues: CASSPPADYEQYF.

The chain combines TRBV28 with TRBJ1-5; TRBD1 aligns across 7 bases. Germline CDR1 is MDHEN and CDR2 is SYDVKM. This CDR3 comprises 18 residues. V lost 4 bases and J lost 6; bases outside the gene matches: 18. The chain's CDR3 is CASSSFSGQTLRRQPQHF. The CDR3 DNA reads as TGTGCCAGCAGTTCATTCTCGGGACAGACCCTCCGACGTCAGCCCCAGCATTTT.

The V gene is TRBV7-2, the J gene TRBJ1-1; 10 positions match TRBD1. Germline V lookup: CDR1 SGHTA, CDR2 FQGNSA. CDR3 size: 18 residues. With V trimmed by 2 bases and J by 0 bases, 9 bases remained unmatched. CDR3 nucleotide sequence: TGTGCCAGCAGCTTATACTCGGACAGGGGGTCCCTGAACACTGAAGCTTTCTTT. It specifies CASSLYSDRGSLNTEAFF.

This clone was counted a single time. This rearrangement joins TRBV7-3 to TRBJ2-3, with a tentative D call TRBD1 (5 bases). Germline values: CDR1 SGHTA, CDR2 FQGTGA. The CDR3 has 14 residues. Trimming took off 2 bases at V and 6 bases at J, with 12 bases between the two ends. CDR3 protein: CASSLGAGSDTQYF. CDR3 coding DNA: TGTGCCAGCAGCTTAGGGGCAGGTTCCGATACGCAGTATTTT.

The chain links TRBV3-1 (or the pseudogene TRBV3-2) to TRBJ1-3; D not certain. CDR3 length equals 19 residues. Germline V gene lookup returns CDR1 LGHDT and CDR2 YNNKEL (reference sequence). V lost 0 bases, J lost 0 bases, and 18 bases lay in between. The CDR3 sequence: CASSQDLWQPSLSGNTIYF. CDR3 nucleotides: TGTGCCAGCAGCCAAGATCTTTGGCAGCCTAGCCTCTCTGGAAACACCATATATTTT.

This clone was counted once. This sample includes further DNA sequences coding for the same CDR3. The chain links TRBV27 to TRBJ2-5, with D possibly TRBD1 on 6 matching bases. Germline values: CDR1 MNHEY, CDR2 SMNVEV (reference sequence). V was shortened by 2 bases and J by 2 bases, with 6 bases between the two germline ends. The CDR3 has 13 residues. The chain's CDR3 is CASSLRGQETQYF. CDR3 DNA: TGTGCCAGCAGTTTAAGGGGGCAAGAGACCCAGTACTTC.

This clone was observed a single time. This chain connects TRBV19 to TRBJ2-1; 14 bases line up with TRBD2. Germline loops: CDR1 LNHDA, CDR2 SQIVND (reference sequence). The V gene end was trimmed by 5 bases and the J gene end by 0 bases; junction bases not matched to a gene: 6. The CDR3 is 18 residues long. The CDR3 sequence is CASSRGLAGGSSYNEQFF. CDR3 bases: TGTGCCAGTAGTCGAGGACTAGCGGGGGGAAGCTCCTACAATGAGCAGTTCTTC.

This clone showed up just a few times. The V gene is TRBV12-3 or TRBV12-4, the J gene TRBJ1-1; D gene unclear. V lost 5 bases to trimming and J lost 10 bases, with 14 bases between them. The CDR3 is 12 residues long. The CDR3 region has the DNA TGTGCCAGCAGTCCATCTTATGGGCCAGCTTTCTTT. Protein sequence: CASSPSYGPAFF.

The chain recombines TRBV5-6 with TRBJ2-3; D is unclear. Trimming took 7 bases from V and 0 from J, leaving 9 bases between them. The CDR3 length is 13 residues. CDR1 and CDR2 (germline): SGHDT, YYEEEE. CDR3 sequence: CASSHTSTDTQYF. CDR3 bases: TGTGCCAGCTCGCATACTAGCACAGATACGCAGTATTTT.

This clone was counted only a few times. The rearrangement joins TRBV3-1 (or the pseudogene TRBV3-2) to TRBJ2-7; TRBD2 is a possible D gene (5 bases). The CDR3 consists of 14 residues. With 4 bases removed from V and 6 bases from J, the gap between germline ends came to 16 bases. Germline loops: CDR1 LGHDT, CDR2 YNNKEL (reference sequence). CDR3 loop: CASSRLLGPSEQYF. The CDR3 DNA is TGTGCCAGCAGCCGTCTACTAGGCCCAAGCGAGCAGTACTTC.

DNA for the CDR3: TGTGCCAGCTCACCAAGGACCGGGACAGCAAACACTGAAGCTTTCTTT. Its protein product is CASSPRTGTANTEAFF. V usage is TRBV18 and J usage is TRBJ1-1; 7 nucleotides match TRBD1. The junction had 8 bases not matched to a gene; V was cut back by 2 bases and J by 2 bases. Germline assignment: CDR1 KGHSH and CDR2 LQKENI. This CDR3 is built from 16 residues.

This chain connects TRBV10-1 to TRBJ2-2; 13 positions match TRBD2. The CDR3 contains 17 residues. J lost 6 bases, V lost 1 base, and 5 bases had no gene match. The germline CDR1 and CDR2 sequences are WNHNN and SYGVQD (reference sequence). The CDR3 spells CASSEWGLAGRSGELFF. CDR3 coding DNA: TGCGCCAGCAGTGAGTGGGGACTAGCGGGACGGTCCGGGGAGCTGTTTTTT.

In regard to this clone: Other nucleotide sequences from this sample produce the same CDR3. The V gene is TRBV20-1, the J gene TRBJ2-3; unclear D gene. The germline V and J ends were trimmed by 2 bases and 5 bases, with 5 bases remaining between them. Germline V gene data show CDR1 as DFQATT and CDR2 as SNEGSKA (reference sequence). The CDR3 has 11 residues. CDR3 in amino acids: CSARPVDTQYF. The CDR3 DNA follows: TGCAGTGCTAGACCCGTAGATACGCAGTATTTT.

The gene calls are TRBV5-1 and TRBJ2-3, with D perhaps matching TRBD2 (6 bases). The CDR3 covers 17 residues. CDR1 SGHRS and CDR2 YFSETQ come from the germline V gene. V lost 7 bases, J lost 0 bases, and 21 bases lay in between. The CDR3 protein is CASSPPAGDSSTDTQYF. Written as DNA, the CDR3 is TGCGCCAGCTCACCCCCCGCTGGGGACTCTAGCACAGATACGCAGTATTTT.

This clone was observed once. J is TRBJ2-7 and V is TRBV27; the match to TRBD1 covers 11 bases. CDR3 length: 14 residues. In germline, CDR1 is MNHEY, CDR2 SMNVEV (reference sequence). The trim removed 5 bases at V and 2 bases at J, leaving 2 bases unmatched. In DNA, the CDR3 is TGTGCCAGCAGTCGGGGACAGGGGGCCTACGAGCAGTACTTC. Encoded protein: CASSRGQGAYEQYF.

This clone was observed once. V is TRBV10-3 and J is TRBJ2-3, with D perhaps matching TRBD2 (6 bases). Trimming took off 10 bases at V and 6 bases at J, with 20 bases between the two ends. CDR3 length: 14 amino acids. The germline V gene has CDR1 ENHRY and CDR2 SYGVKD. This CDR3 reads CASDHTGATDTQYF. As DNA, the CDR3 is TGTGCCAGCGACCACACGGGAGCAACCGATACGCAGTATTTT.

This clone came up once. The chain links TRBV5-1 to TRBJ1-2; 10 bases are shared with TRBD1. Germline loops: CDR1 SGHRS, CDR2 YFSETQ. V trimming: 0 bases; J trimming: 8 bases; junction bases outside the gene matches: 7. This CDR3 has 15 amino acids. The CDR3 DNA reads TGCGCCAGCAGCTTGGATGGACAGGGGGTATACGGCTACACCTTC. The encoded protein is CASSLDGQGVYGYTF.

The genes are TRBV9 and TRBJ2-3; D is perhaps TRBD2 (5 bases). Germline V gene lookup returns CDR1 SGDLS and CDR2 YYNGEE. The CDR3 spans 16 residues. The V gene lost 0 bases and the J gene lost 1 base, with 12 bases spanning the gap. This CDR3 reads CASSVVGGWGTDTQYF. In DNA, the CDR3 is TGTGCCAGCAGCGTAGTGGGCGGGTGGGGCACAGATACGCAGTATTTT. The full variable domain, completed using reference TRBV9 and TRBJ2-3, is DSGVTQTPKHLITATGQRVTLRCSPRSGDLSVYWYQQSLDQGLQFLIQYYNGEERAKGNILERFSAQQFPDLHSELNLSSLELGDSALYFCASSVVGGWGTDTQYFGPGTRLTVL.

V and J are TRBV9 and TRBJ2-2, with 8 positions matching TRBD2. CDR1 is SGDLS, CDR2 YYNGEE, per germline. The CDR3 runs 16 residues. V was pared by 1 base and J by 3 bases, with 5 bases of the junction left unmatched. The CDR3 DNA sequence: TGTGCCAGCAGCGTAATCCCCGGGAGGGACACCGGGGAGCTGTTTTTT. It codes for CASSVIPGRDTGELFF.

The rearrangement joins TRBV4-1 to TRBJ2-7; 9 nucleotides match TRBD1. The J segment lost 3 bases and the V segment lost 2 bases, leaving 5 bases of the junction unmatched. Germline CDR1 and CDR2: MGHRA and YSYEKL. This CDR3 has 15 amino acids. The CDR3 sequence is CASSQPGQGIYEQYF. The CDR3 DNA follows: TGCGCCAGCAGCCAACCGGGACAGGGTATCTACGAGCAGTACTTC.

The chain uses TRBV28 and TRBJ2-7; the D gene is possibly TRBD1 (5 bases). The ends were cut back, 6 bases at V and 3 bases at J, with 15 bases in the middle. The CDR3 runs 14 residues. Germline loops: CDR1 MDHEN, CDR2 SYDVKM. CDR3: CASSPTAIVYEQYF. The CDR3 region has the DNA TGTGCCAGCAGCCCGACAGCTATTGTCTACGAGCAGTACTTC.

This chain uses TRBV27 with TRBJ1-2, with a weak D call TRBD1 (6 bases). The CDR3 extends over 22 amino acids. Germline loops: CDR1 MNHEY, CDR2 SMNVEV (reference sequence). The V end was cut by 4 bases, the J end by 3 bases, with 36 bases between. DNA for the CDR3: TGTGCCAGCAGTTCACAGGGCCGCAGCTCTTCACTATTCTCGCTAGCCGACTATGGCTACACCTTC. This codes for CASSSQGRSSSLFSLADYGYTF.

V usage is TRBV7-9 and J usage is TRBJ2-1, with D perhaps TRBD1 (5 bases). CDR3 size: 17 residues. Germline CDR1 is SEHNR and CDR2 is FQNEAQ (reference sequence). With 3 bases removed from V and 0 bases from J, the gap between germline ends came to 15 bases. CDR3 sequence (DNA): TGTGCCAGCAGCTTCTCGCCGACAGCGAGCTCCTACAATGAGCAGTTCTTC. Its translation is CASSFSPTASSYNEQFF. Filled out from reference TRBV7-9 and TRBJ2-1, the complete variable domain reads DTGVSQNPRHKITKRGQNVTFRCDPISEHNRLYWYRQTLGQGPEFLTYFQNEAQLEKSRLLSDRFSAERPKGSFSTLEIQRTEQGDSAMYLCASSFSPTASSYNEQFFGPGTRLTVL.

DNA for the CDR3: TGTGCCAGCAGTTCCTTGGGACAAGGGGAAAACATTCAGTACTTC. This gives the protein CASSSLGQGENIQYF. The chain joins TRBV27 to TRBJ2-4, with D perhaps TRBD1 (6 bases). CDR1 is MNHEY, CDR2 SMNVEV, per germline (reference sequence). Trimming shortened V by 4 bases and J by 5 bases, and 15 bases separated the two germline ends. The CDR3 extends over 15 amino acids.